The 9 T cell receptor beta chains below all came from one sample that was sequenced in a study of T cell repertoires in cytomegalovirus infection. TCRdb redid the calling of the reads with MiXCR, one entry per CDR3 protein. This table has roughly 160,000 distinct CDR3 sequences, roughly 22% appearing once. These receptors have no identified antigens. Specimen: CD8+ T cells from cultured PBMCs, collected from culture after CMV antigen stimulation. These receptors were taken from a human donor in good health (CMV status not recorded). Some clones in this sample may be carry-over from other donors' samples.

J is TRBJ1-1 and V is TRBV2; 7 positions match TRBD1. After removal of 6 bases from V and 7 bases from J, the junction contained 2 bases not matched to a gene. This CDR3 has 11 amino acids. Germline loops: CDR1 SNHLY, CDR2 FYNNEI. The CDR3 reads CASRGTVEAFF. CDR3 nucleotide sequence: TGTGCCAGCAGGGGGACAGTTGAAGCTTTCTTT.

This rearrangement joins TRBV20-1 to TRBJ1-1, with D tentatively TRBD1 (5 bases). Deletions cut 0 bases from V and 1 base from J, with 9 bases between. CDR3 size: 14 residues. Germline V gene data show CDR1 as DFQATT and CDR2 as SNEGSKA (reference sequence). DNA for the CDR3: TGCAGTGCTAGAGATTTCAGGGAGAACACTGAAGCTTTCTTT. This translates into CSARDFRENTEAFF.

This rearrangement joins TRBV7-9 to TRBJ1-1; no firm D call. The V end lost 7 bases, the J end lost 2 bases, and 11 bases lay between the germline ends. Looked up from germline, CDR1 is SEHNR and CDR2 is FQNEAQ (reference sequence). The CDR3 has 13 amino acids. CDR3 residues: CASTPTGNTEAFF. The CDR3 DNA is TGTGCCAGCACCCCGACCGGTAACACTGAAGCTTTCTTT.

The CDR3 loop is CASSLVQGSYEQYF. The CDR3 nucleotides are TGTGCCAGCAGCTTAGTCCAGGGCTCCTACGAGCAGTACTTC. This chain uses TRBV7-2 with TRBJ2-7; TRBD1 is a possible D gene (5 bases). V shed 1 base and J shed 0 bases, with 7 bases lying between them. Germline CDR1 is SGHTA and CDR2 is FQGNSA. The CDR3 totals 14 residues.

This clonotype was counted between two and nine times. The V call is TRBV28, the J call TRBJ2-1; 7 bases map to TRBD2. V shed 6 bases, J shed 5 bases, and the junction held 13 bases outside the gene matches. Germline loops: CDR1 MDHEN, CDR2 SYDVKM. The CDR3 sequence is 16 residues long. CDR3 loop: CASSPLGGTGDNEQFF. CDR3 DNA: TGTGCCAGCAGCCCTCTCGGGGGGACGGGGGACAATGAGCAGTTCTTC.

In its sample, this clonotype was seen a few times. The chain uses TRBV28 and TRBJ2-1; D possibly uses TRBD1 or TRBD2 (6 bases each). V was cut by 6 bases and J by 3 bases, with 18 bases left in between. This CDR3 contains 16 residues. CDR1 is MDHEN and CDR2 is SYDVKM in the germline V gene. The CDR3 nucleotides read TGTGCCAGCAGACCGGACTCGGGGGCCCTCTACAATGAGCAGTTCTTC. Translation gives CASRPDSGALYNEQFF.

This clonotype showed up just once. V usage is TRBV7-2 and J usage is TRBJ2-7; D unclear. The CDR3 runs 15 residues. Germline values: CDR1 SGHTA, CDR2 FQGNSA. V lost 1 base to trimming and J lost 2 bases, with 12 bases between them. The CDR3 coding sequence is TGTGCCAGCAGCTTAGACGCCTCAACCGCCTACGAGCAGTACTTC. It translates to CASSLDASTAYEQYF. Variable domain in full (rest from reference TRBV7-2 and TRBJ2-7): GAGVSQSPSNKVTEKGKDVELRCDPISGHTALYWYRQSLGQGLEFLIYFQGNSAPDKSGLPSDRFSAERTGGSVSTLTIQRTQQEDSAVYLCASSLDASTAYEQYFGPGTRLTVT.

V usage is TRBV10-1 and J usage is TRBJ1-3; D unresolved. Trimming took off 2 bases at V and 3 bases at J, with 5 bases between the two ends. The CDR3 is 13 amino acids. Germline V gene data show CDR1 as WNHNN and CDR2 as SYGVQD (reference sequence). The chain's CDR3 is CASSEDIGNTIYF. As DNA, the CDR3 is TGCGCCAGCAGTGAGGATATTGGAAACACCATATATTTT.

The chain employs TRBV7-8 and TRBJ1-2; D unresolved. This CDR3 comprises 15 residues. Germline values: CDR1 SGHVS, CDR2 FQNEAQ. V was cut by 0 bases and J by 3 bases, with 11 bases left in between. The CDR3 protein is CASSLALRSYYGYTF. The CDR3 DNA is TGTGCCAGCAGCTTAGCTCTGCGGTCCTACTATGGCTACACCTTC. Together with reference TRBV7-8 and TRBJ1-2, the CDR3 gives the full variable domain: GAGVSQSPRYKVAKRGQDVALRCDPISGHVSLFWYQQALGQGPEFLTYFQNEAQLDKSGLPSDRFFAERPEGSVSTLKIQRTQQEDSAVYLCASSLALRSYYGYTFGSGTRLTVV.